A selection of T cell receptor beta chains follows, all from one sample in a study of blood T cell repertoires in COVID-19. TCRdb's table, derived via immunoSEQ multiplex PCR, lists solely in-frame clones and lacks some. The top ten clones hold about 1% of a sample with some 30,000 clones, 90% of them seen once. Specimen: peripheral blood. These receptors originate from a man aged 65 to 85 with active or convalescent COVID-19. Each CDR3 is given with its conserved first and last residue. D genes are given only for firm matches. A clone size is listed for some rows: how often the clone was seen (once, few, many), or a class if it is expanded.

d_gene	v_gene	abundance	j_gene	CDR3aa	CDR3nt
TRBD1	TRBV7-9	NA	TRBJ1-4	CASSPGTANEKLFF	TGTGCCAGCAGCCCTGGGACAGCTAATGAAAAACTGTTTTTT
TRBD1	TRBV28	NA	TRBJ2-7	CASNRGSPYEQYF	TGTGCCAGCAACAGGGGGAGCCCCTACGAGCAGTACTTC
TRBD2	TRBV9	NA	TRBJ2-2	CASSPREGITGELFF	TGTGCCAGCAGCCCCCGGGAGGGCATCACCGGGGAGCTGTTTTTT
NA	TRBV28	NA	TRBJ2-1	CASRIILAEEYGHNEQFF	TGTGCCAGCAGGATTATTTTAGCGGAGGAGTATGGTCACAATGAGCAGTTCTTC
TRBD2	TRBV6-5	NA	TRBJ2-3	CASTLAGTDTQYF	TGTGCCAGCACTCTAGCGGGGACAGATACGCAGTATTTT
NA	TRBV24-1	NA	TRBJ2-3	CATSDLNRERTDTQYF	TGTGCCACCAGTGACCTTAACAGGGAACGGACAGATACGCAGTATTTT
TRBD1	TRBV28	once	TRBJ1-1	CASSFDRAKPEAFF	TGTGCCAGCAGTTTCGACAGGGCGAAACCTGAAGCTTTCTTT
NA	TRBV20-1	NA	TRBJ1-3	CSASTGANLGNTIYF	TGCAGTGCTAGTACAGGAGCGAATCTTGGAAACACCATATATTTT
NA	TRBV5-1	NA	TRBJ1-2	CASSGETPNYGYTF	TGCGCCAGCAGTGGGGAGACGCCTAACTATGGCTACACCTTC
NA	TRBV2	NA	TRBJ2-5	CASSVRVPLQETQYF	TGTGCCAGCAGTGTCAGGGTTCCCTTACAAGAGACCCAGTACTTC
TRBD1	TRBV6-6	NA	TRBJ1-1	CASSFRQGPLNTEAFF	TGTGCCAGCAGCTTCCGACAGGGGCCCTTGAACACTGAAGCTTTCTTT
NA	TRBV18	NA	TRBJ1-1	CASSPILGGTEAFF	TGTGCCAGCTCACCGATCCTAGGGGGCACTGAAGCTTTCTTT
NA	TRBV4-3	NA	TRBJ1-3	CASSQEGLGGNTIYF	TGCGCCAGCAGCCAAGAGGGGCTTGGTGGAAACACCATATATTTT
NA	TRBV2	NA	TRBJ2-5	CASRTGQETQYF	TGTGCCAGCAGGACAGGTCAAGAGACCCAGTACTTC
NA	TRBV5-1	NA	TRBJ1-1	CASSFIGGEGNTEAFF	TGCGCCAGCAGCTTTATCGGGGGTGAAGGTAACACTGAAGCTTTCTTT
NA	TRBV11-2	NA	TRBJ2-5	CASSLGTGRGQETQYF	TGTGCCAGCAGCTTAGGTACCGGGAGAGGGCAAGAGACCCAGTACTTC
NA	TRBV5-1	NA	TRBJ1-1	CASSPQRMNTEAFF	TGCGCCAGCAGCCCCCAGAGGATGAACACTGAAGCTTTCTTT
TRBD2	TRBV28	NA	TRBJ2-7	CASSPIAGSGGPYEQYF	TGTGCCAGCAGTCCTATTGCGGGGTCGGGGGGGCCCTACGAGCAGTACTTC
TRBD1	TRBV28	NA	TRBJ1-6	CASSSGTGNSPLHF	TGTGCCAGCAGCTCCGGGACAGGGAACTCACCCCTCCACTTT
NA	TRBV12-3/TRBV12-4	NA	TRBJ1-5	CASSFWGVQPQHF	TGTGCCAGCAGTTTTTGGGGGGTTCAGCCCCAGCATTTT
TRBD1	TRBV7-9	few	TRBJ2-3	CASSSRTGGVLDTQYF	TGTGCCAGCAGCTCCCGGACAGGCGGCGTCCTCGATACGCAGTATTTT
TRBD1	TRBV5-4	NA	TRBJ2-3	CASSQGQGRTDTQYF	TGTGCCAGCAGCCAGGGACAGGGACGCACAGATACGCAGTATTTT
TRBD1	TRBV6-4	NA	TRBJ2-2	CASSADRATGELFF	TGTGCCAGCAGTGCGGACAGGGCCACCGGGGAGCTGTTTTTT
NA	TRBV30	NA	TRBJ1-6	CAWVGQYNSPLHF	TGTGCCTGGGTGGGGCAGTATAATTCACCCCTCCACTTT
TRBD1	TRBV7-8	once	TRBJ2-5	CASSIIGGAETQYF	TGTGCCAGCAGCATCATAGGGGGCGCTGAGACCCAGTACTTC
NA	TRBV28	NA	TRBJ1-4	CASSFKLPGNEKLFF	TGTGCCAGCAGTTTCAAGTTGCCAGGGAATGAAAAACTGTTTTTT
TRBD2	TRBV7-2	NA	TRBJ2-1	CASSLSAASGGAQQFF	TGTGCCAGCAGCTTATCCGCGGCTAGCGGGGGGGCCCAGCAGTTCTTC
NA	TRBV6-2/TRBV6-3	NA	TRBJ2-1	CASSHGYNEQFF	TGTGCCAGCAGTCACGGTTACAATGAGCAGTTCTTC
TRBD1	TRBV6-5	NA	TRBJ1-1	CASSLGQGTEAFF	TGTGCCAGCAGCCTGGGACAGGGAACTGAAGCTTTCTTT
TRBD1	TRBV19	few	TRBJ1-5	CASSKDRGRQPQHF	TGTGCCAGTAGTAAAGACAGGGGAAGACAGCCCCAGCATTTT
TRBD1	TRBV7-9	few	TRBJ1-4	CASSWTTGGGEKLFF	TGTGCCAGCAGCTGGACGACAGGGGGCGGTGAAAAACTGTTTTTT
TRBD1	TRBV19	NA	TRBJ2-6	CASSSRDRGRYRSGANVLTF	TGTGCCAGTAGTAGCCGGGACAGGGGGCGTTATCGGTCTGGGGCCAACGTCCTGACTTTC
NA	TRBV18	NA	TRBJ1-6	CASSGGYNSPLHF	TGTGCCAGCTCAGGCGGCTATAATTCACCCCTCCACTTT
NA	TRBV30	NA	TRBJ1-5	CAWSVSIDQPQHF	TGTGCCTGGAGTGTTAGTATTGATCAGCCCCAGCATTTT
NA	TRBV5-4	once	TRBJ1-1	CASSSGLNTEAFF	TGTGCCAGCAGCTCCGGGTTGAACACTGAAGCTTTCTTT
NA	TRBV14	NA	TRBJ2-7	CASSPWATGSSYEQYF	TGTGCCAGCAGCCCCTGGGCGACGGGGAGCTCCTACGAGCAGTACTTC
NA	TRBV18	NA	TRBJ1-4	CASSPPREKLFF	TGTGCCAGCTCACCACCGAGGGAAAAACTGTTTTTT
TRBD1	TRBV29-1	NA	TRBJ1-1	CSADRVRTEAFF	TGCAGCGCTGACAGGGTACGGACTGAAGCTTTCTTT
NA	TRBV5-4	NA	TRBJ1-1	CASSRTIENTEAFF	TGTGCCAGCAGCCGGACAATAGAAAACACTGAAGCTTTCTTT
TRBD2	TRBV6-2/TRBV6-3	NA	TRBJ2-2	CASSSPGLAGLNTGELFF	TGTGCCAGCAGTTCCCCGGGACTAGCGGGATTGAACACCGGGGAGCTGTTTTTT
TRBD1	TRBV19	once	TRBJ2-4	CASSPGQGFGSAKNIQYF	TGTGCCAGTTCCCCGGGACAGGGGTTCGGGTCCGCCAAAAACATTCAGTACTTC
NA	TRBV29-1	NA	TRBJ1-3	CSVDSGNTIYF	TGCAGCGTTGATTCGGGTAACACCATATATTTT
NA	TRBV5-5	NA	TRBJ2-7	CASSSTRASYEQYF	TGTGCCAGCAGCTCCACCAGGGCCTCCTACGAGCAGTACTTC
TRBD2	TRBV18	NA	TRBJ2-2	CASSPRASGRAVTGELFF	TGTGCCAGCTCACCGAGGGCTAGCGGGAGAGCTGTCACCGGGGAGCTGTTTTTT
NA	TRBV24-1	NA	TRBJ1-1	CATSVVRVNTEAFF	TGTGCCACCAGTGTAGTCAGGGTGAACACTGAAGCTTTCTTT
NA	TRBV15	NA	TRBJ2-1	CATSRAYNEQFF	TGTGCCACCAGCAGGGCTTACAATGAGCAGTTCTTC
NA	TRBV28	once	TRBJ1-1	CASIREEAEAFF	TGTGCCAGCATCAGAGAAGAGGCTGAAGCTTTCTTT
TRBD2	TRBV28	NA	TRBJ2-7	CASRTSGRGEQYF	TGTGCCAGCAGGACTAGCGGGAGAGGTGAGCAGTACTTC
TRBD2	TRBV28	NA	TRBJ2-3	CASSHMPGTSGGPYTQYF	TGTGCCAGCAGTCATATGCCTGGGACTAGCGGGGGCCCCTATACGCAGTATTTT
TRBD2	TRBV18	NA	TRBJ2-3	CASSPLAGPSTDTQYF	TGTGCCAGCTCACCACTAGCGGGACCCAGCACAGATACGCAGTATTTT
NA	TRBV18	NA	TRBJ1-1	CASSRYRESNTEAFF	TGTGCCAGCTCACGATACAGGGAATCGAACACTGAAGCTTTCTTT
TRBD2	TRBV5-1	once	TRBJ2-1	CASSLGGLAGGEQFF	TGCGCCAGCAGCTTGGGGGGACTAGCGGGAGGTGAGCAGTTCTTC
NA	TRBV5-1	NA	TRBJ2-1	CASSLLNEQFF	TGCGCCAGCAGCTTGCTCAATGAGCAGTTCTTC
NA	TRBV7-2	once	TRBJ1-2	CASSLGTTSGYTF	TGTGCCAGCAGCTTAGGGACAACGAGTGGCTACACCTTC